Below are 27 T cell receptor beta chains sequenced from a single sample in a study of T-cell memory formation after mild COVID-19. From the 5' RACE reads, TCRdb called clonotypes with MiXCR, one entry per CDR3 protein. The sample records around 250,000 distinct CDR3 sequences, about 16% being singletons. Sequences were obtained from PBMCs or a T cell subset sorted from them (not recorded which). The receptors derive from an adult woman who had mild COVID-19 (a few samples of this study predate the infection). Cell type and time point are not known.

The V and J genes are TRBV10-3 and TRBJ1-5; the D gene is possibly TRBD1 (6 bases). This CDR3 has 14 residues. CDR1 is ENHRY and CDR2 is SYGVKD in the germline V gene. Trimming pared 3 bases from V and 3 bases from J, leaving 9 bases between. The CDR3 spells CAISDRGINQPQHF. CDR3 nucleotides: TGTGCCATCAGTGACAGGGGAATCAATCAGCCCCAGCATTTT.

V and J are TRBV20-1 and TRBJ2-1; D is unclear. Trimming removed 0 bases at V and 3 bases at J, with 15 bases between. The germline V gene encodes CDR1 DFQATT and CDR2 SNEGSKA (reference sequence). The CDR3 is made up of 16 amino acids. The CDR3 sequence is CSARDSGLEVYNEQFF. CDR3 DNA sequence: TGCAGTGCTAGAGATTCGGGCCTAGAGGTCTACAATGAGCAGTTCTTC.

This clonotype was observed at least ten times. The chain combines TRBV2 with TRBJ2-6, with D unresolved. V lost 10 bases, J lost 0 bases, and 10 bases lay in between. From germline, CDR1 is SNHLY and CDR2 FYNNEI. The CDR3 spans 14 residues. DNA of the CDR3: TGTGCCATCGTGCTGGACTCTGGGGCCAACGTCCTGACTTTC. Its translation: CAIVLDSGANVLTF.

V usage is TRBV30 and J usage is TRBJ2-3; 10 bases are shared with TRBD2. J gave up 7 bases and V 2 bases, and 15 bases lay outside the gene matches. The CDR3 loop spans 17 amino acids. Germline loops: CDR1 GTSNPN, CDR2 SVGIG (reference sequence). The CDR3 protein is CAWSLRAIAGGGNTQYF. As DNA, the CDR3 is TGTGCCTGGAGTCTTCGCGCTATAGCGGGAGGTGGAAATACGCAGTATTTT.

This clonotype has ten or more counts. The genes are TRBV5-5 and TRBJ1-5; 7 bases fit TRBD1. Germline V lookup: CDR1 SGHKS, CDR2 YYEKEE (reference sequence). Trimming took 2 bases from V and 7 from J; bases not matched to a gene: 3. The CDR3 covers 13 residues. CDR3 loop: CASSFSGGQPQHF. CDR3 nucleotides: TGTGCCAGCAGCTTTTCAGGGGGACAGCCCCAGCATTTT.

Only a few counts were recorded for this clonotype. CDR3 loop: CASSRWGTIAQAYNEQFF. As DNA, the CDR3 is TGTGCCAGTAGTAGGTGGGGGACTATCGCACAAGCCTACAATGAGCAGTTCTTC. The chain couples TRBV19 to TRBJ2-1; 7 bases agree with TRBD2. The CDR3 contains 18 residues. The germline V gene has CDR1 LNHDA and CDR2 SQIVND (reference sequence). Germline trimming cut 4 bases from V and 2 bases from J; bases unmatched to any gene: 14. Looking up the rest from reference TRBV19 and TRBJ2-1 gives the full variable domain: DGGITQSPKYLFRKEGQNVTLSCEQNLNHDAMYWYRQDPGQGLRLIYYSQIVNDFQKGDIAEGYSVSREKKESFPLTVTSAQKNPTAFYLCASSRWGTIAQAYNEQFFGPGTRLTVL.

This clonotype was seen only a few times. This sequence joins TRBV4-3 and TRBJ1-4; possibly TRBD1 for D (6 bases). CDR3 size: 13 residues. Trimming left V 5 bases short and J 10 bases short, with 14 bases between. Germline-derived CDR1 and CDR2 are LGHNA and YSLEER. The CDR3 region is CASSEQGLGKLFF. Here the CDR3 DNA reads TGCGCCAGCAGCGAACAGGGTTTGGGAAAACTGTTTTTT.

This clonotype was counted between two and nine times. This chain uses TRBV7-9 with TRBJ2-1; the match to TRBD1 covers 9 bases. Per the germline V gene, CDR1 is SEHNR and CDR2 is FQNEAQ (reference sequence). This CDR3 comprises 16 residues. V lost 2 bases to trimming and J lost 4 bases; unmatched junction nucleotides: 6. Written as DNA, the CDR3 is TGTGCCAGCAGCTTAACGGGGGACAGGGCATACAATGAGCAGTTCTTC. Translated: CASSLTGDRAYNEQFF.

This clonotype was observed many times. The CDR3 protein is CASSSSRFYGYTF. The CDR3 nucleotides are TGTGCCAGCAGTTCGAGCAGGTTCTATGGCTACACCTTC. The chain employs TRBV25-1 and TRBJ1-2, with D uncertain. Trimming stripped 5 bases from V and 4 bases from J, with 11 bases between. This CDR3 has 13 residues. Germline lookup yields CDR1 MGHDK and CDR2 SYGVNS.

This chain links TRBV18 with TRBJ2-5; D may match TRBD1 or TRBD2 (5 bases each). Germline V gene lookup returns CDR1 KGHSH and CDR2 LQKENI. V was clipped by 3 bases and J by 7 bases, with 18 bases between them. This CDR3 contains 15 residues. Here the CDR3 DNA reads TGTGCCAGCTCACCTCGGGACCGCCAAGAAGGGACCCAGTACTTC. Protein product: CASSPRDRQEGTQYF.

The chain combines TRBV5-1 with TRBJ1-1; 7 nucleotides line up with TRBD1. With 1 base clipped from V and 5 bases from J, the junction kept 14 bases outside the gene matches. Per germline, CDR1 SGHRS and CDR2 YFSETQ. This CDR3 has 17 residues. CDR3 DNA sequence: TGCGCCAGCAGCTTGCGAGGGGGCAATATCATGGGGACTGAAGCTTTCTTT. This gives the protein CASSLRGGNIMGTEAFF.

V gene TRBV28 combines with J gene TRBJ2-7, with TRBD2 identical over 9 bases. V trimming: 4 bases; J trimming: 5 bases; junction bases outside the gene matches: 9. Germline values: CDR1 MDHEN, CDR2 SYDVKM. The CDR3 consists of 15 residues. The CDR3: CASSSPAGGTNEQYF. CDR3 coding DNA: TGTGCCAGCAGTTCTCCCGCGGGAGGGACTAACGAGCAGTACTTC.

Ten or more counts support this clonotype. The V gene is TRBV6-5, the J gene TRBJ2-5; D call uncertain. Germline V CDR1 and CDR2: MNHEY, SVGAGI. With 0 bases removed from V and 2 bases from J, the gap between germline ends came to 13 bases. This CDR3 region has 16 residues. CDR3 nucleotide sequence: TGTGCCAGCAGTTACTCGTATAACCCGGGTCAAGAGACCCAGTACTTC. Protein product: CASSYSYNPGQETQYF.

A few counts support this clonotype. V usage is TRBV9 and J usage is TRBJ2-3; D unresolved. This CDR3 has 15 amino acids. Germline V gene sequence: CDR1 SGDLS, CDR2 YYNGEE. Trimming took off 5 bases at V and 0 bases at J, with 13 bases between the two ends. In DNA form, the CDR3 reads TGTGCCAGCAGTCTCGATGGGCCTAGCACAGATACGCAGTATTTT. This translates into CASSLDGPSTDTQYF.

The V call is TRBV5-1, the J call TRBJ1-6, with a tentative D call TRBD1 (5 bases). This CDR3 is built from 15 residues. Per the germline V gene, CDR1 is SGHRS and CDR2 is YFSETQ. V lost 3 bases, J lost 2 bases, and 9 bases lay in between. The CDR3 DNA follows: TGCGCCAGCAGCTCGGGGGTAGCCTATAATTCACCCCTCCACTTT. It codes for CASSSGVAYNSPLHF.

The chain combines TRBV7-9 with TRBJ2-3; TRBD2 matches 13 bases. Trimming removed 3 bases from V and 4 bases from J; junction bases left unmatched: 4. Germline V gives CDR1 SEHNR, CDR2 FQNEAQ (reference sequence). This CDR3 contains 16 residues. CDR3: CASSFTSGGVADTQYF. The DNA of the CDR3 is TGTGCCAGCAGCTTTACTAGCGGGGGGGTCGCAGATACGCAGTATTTT. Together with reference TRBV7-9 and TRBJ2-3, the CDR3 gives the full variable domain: DTGVSQNPRHKITKRGQNVTFRCDPISEHNRLYWYRQTLGQGPEFLTYFQNEAQLEKSRLLSDRFSAERPKGSFSTLEIQRTEQGDSAMYLCASSFTSGGVADTQYFGPGTRLTVL.

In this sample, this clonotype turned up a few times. The CDR3 DNA is TGCGCCAGCAGCCGTTCCGGGACAGGTGACTACGAGCAGTACTTC. Amino acids: CASSRSGTGDYEQYF. This rearrangement joins TRBV4-3 to TRBJ2-7; 8 bases line up with TRBD1. Germline CDR1 LGHNA, CDR2 YSLEER. Trimming took 4 bases from V and 3 from J; bases not matched to a gene: 8. There are 15 residues in the CDR3.

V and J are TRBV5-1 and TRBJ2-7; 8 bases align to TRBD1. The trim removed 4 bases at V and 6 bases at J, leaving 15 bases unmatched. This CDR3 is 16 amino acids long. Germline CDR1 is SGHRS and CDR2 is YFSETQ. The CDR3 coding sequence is TGCGCCAGCAGCGACGTGACAGGGGACGGGGCACCCGAGCAGTACTTC. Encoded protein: CASSDVTGDGAPEQYF.

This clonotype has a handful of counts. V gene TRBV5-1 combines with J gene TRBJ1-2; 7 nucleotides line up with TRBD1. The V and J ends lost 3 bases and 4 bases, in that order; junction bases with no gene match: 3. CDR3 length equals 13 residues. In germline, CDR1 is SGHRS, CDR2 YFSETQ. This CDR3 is CASSSGQVYGYTF. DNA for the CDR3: TGCGCCAGCAGCTCCGGACAGGTCTATGGCTACACCTTC.

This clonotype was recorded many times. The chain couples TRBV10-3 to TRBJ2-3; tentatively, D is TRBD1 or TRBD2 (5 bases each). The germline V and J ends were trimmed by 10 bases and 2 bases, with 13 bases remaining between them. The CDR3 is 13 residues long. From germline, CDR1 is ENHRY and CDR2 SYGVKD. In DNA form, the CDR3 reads TGTGCCACCACCGGGACCCTCACAGATACGCAGTATTTT. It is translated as CATTGTLTDTQYF.

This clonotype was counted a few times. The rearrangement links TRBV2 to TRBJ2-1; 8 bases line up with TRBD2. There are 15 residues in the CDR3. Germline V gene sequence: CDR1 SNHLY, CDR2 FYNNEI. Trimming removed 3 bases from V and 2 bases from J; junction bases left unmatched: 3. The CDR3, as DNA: TGTGCCAGCAGTGAGGGGCGGGGGGCCTACAATGAGCAGTTCTTC. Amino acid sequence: CASSEGRGAYNEQFF.

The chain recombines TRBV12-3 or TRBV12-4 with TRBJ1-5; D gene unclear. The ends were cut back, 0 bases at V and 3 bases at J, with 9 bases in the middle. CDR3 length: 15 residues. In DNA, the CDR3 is TGTGCCAGCAGTTTAGCACAGACCAACAATCAGCCCCAGCATTTT. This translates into CASSLAQTNNQPQHF.

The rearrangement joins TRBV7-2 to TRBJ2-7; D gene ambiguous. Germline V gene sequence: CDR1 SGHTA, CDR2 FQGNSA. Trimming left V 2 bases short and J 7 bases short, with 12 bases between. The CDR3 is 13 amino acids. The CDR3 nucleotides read TGTGCCAGCAGCTTATCAACGGTTTCTGAGCAGTACTTC. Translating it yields CASSLSTVSEQYF.

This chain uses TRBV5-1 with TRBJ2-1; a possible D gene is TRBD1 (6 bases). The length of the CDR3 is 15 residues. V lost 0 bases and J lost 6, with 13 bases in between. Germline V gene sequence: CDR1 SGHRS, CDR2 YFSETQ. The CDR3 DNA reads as TGCGCCAGCAGCTTGGCTCGGACAGCCCGCAATGAGCAGTTCTTC. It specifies CASSLARTARNEQFF.

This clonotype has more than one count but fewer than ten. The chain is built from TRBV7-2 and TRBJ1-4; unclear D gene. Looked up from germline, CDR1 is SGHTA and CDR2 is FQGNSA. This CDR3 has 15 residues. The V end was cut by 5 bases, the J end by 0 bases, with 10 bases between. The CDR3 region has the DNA TGTGCCAGCAGCCCCCAAAGGGCAACTAATGAAAAACTGTTTTTT. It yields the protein CASSPQRATNEKLFF.

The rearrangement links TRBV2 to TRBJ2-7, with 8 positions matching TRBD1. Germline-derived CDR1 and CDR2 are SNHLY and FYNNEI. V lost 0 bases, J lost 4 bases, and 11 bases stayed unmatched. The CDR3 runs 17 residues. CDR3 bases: TGTGCCAGCAGTGAAGCGCTTCAATGGACAGGGTTGTACGAGCAGTACTTC. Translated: CASSEALQWTGLYEQYF.

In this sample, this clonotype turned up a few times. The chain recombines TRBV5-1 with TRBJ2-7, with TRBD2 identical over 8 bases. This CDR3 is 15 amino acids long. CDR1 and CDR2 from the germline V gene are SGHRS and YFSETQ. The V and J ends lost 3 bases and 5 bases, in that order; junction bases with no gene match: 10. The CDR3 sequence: CASSSRSGLVNEQYF. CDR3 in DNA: TGCGCCAGCAGCTCAAGATCGGGACTAGTAAACGAGCAGTACTTC. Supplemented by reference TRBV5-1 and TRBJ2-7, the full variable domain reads KAGVTQTPRYLIKTRGQQVTLSCSPISGHRSVSWYQQTPGQGLQFLFEYFSETQRNKGNFPGRFSGRQFSNSRSEMNVSTLELGDSALYLCASSSRSGLVNEQYFGPGTRLTVT.